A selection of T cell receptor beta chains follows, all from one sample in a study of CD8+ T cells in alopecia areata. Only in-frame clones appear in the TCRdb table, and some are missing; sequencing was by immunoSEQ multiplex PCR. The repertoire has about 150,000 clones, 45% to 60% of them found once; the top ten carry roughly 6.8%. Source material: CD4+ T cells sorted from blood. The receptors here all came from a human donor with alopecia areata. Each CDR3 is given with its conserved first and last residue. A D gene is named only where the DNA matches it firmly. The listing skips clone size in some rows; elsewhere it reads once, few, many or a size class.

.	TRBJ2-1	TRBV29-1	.	CSVGRAAYNEQFF	TGCAGCGTTGGGAGGGCAGCCTACAATGAGCAGTTCTTC
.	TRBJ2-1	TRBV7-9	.	CASSLAAGWDNEQFF	TGTGCCAGCAGCTTAGCGGCGGGGTGGGACAATGAGCAGTTCTTC
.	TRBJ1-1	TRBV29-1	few	CSVSSQGNTEAFF	TGCAGCGTCTCGTCCCAGGGAAACACTGAAGCTTTCTTT
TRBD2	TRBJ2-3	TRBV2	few	CASRRGSSGVTDTQYF	TGTGCCAGCAGGCGAGGGTCTAGCGGAGTCACAGATACGCAGTATTTT
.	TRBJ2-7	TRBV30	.	CAWSVTAHLGEQYF	TGTGCCTGGAGTGTGACGGCCCACCTCGGCGAGCAGTACTTC
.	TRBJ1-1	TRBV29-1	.	CSVGKDPNTEAFF	TGCAGCGTAGGTAAGGACCCGAACACTGAAGCTTTCTTT
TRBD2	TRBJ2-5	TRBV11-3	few	CASSLAGSGGQETQYF	TGTGCCAGCAGCTTAGCCGGGTCGGGGGGACAAGAGACCCAGTACTTC
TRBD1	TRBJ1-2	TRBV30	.	CAWSQRRGLSGYTF	TGTGCCTGGAGTCAGCGCAGGGGGCTCTCTGGCTACACCTTC
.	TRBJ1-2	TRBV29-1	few	CSVETEPSRPNLYGYTF	TGCAGCGTTGAAACGGAGCCGAGTCGACCGAACCTTTATGGCTACACCTTC
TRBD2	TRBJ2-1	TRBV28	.	CASSPGTSGIYNEQFF	TGTGCCAGCAGTCCGGGGACTAGCGGGATATACAATGAGCAGTTCTTC
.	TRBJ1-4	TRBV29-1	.	CSVDSKGGEKLFF	TGCAGCGTTGATTCCAAGGGTGGTGAAAAACTGTTTTTT
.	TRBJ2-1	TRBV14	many	CASSQITGAREQFF	TGTGCCAGCAGCCAAATTACGGGGGCTCGAGAGCAGTTCTTC
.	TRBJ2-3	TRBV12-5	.	CASGLTDTQYF	TGTGCTAGTGGCCTCACAGATACGCAGTATTTT
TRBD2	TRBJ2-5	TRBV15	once	CATSIQGGETQYF	TGTGCCACCAGCATTCAGGGAGGGGAGACCCAGTACTTC
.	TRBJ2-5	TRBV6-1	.	CASSGSRAPQETQYF	TGTGCCAGCAGTGGAAGTAGGGCTCCACAAGAGACCCAGTACTTC
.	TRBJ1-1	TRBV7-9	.	CASSETGPEAFF	TGTGCCAGCAGCGAAACAGGGCCCGAAGCTTTCTTT
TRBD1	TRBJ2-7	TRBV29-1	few	CSVARTGSSYEQYF	TGCAGCGTTGCCCGGACAGGCAGCTCCTACGAGCAGTACTTC
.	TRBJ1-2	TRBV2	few	CASSVLGKDGYTF	TGTGCCAGCAGTGTTCTGGGAAAGGATGGCTACACCTTC
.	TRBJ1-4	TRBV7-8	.	CASSPYSEEKLFF	TGTGCCAGCAGTCCGTATTCCGAAGAAAAACTGTTTTTT
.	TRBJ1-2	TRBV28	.	CASSVQARWDYGYTF	TGTGCCAGCAGTGTCCAGGCCCGATGGGACTATGGCTACACCTTC
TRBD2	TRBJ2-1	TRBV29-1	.	CSVVAGGRNNEQFF	TGCAGCGTAGTAGCGGGAGGACGAAACAATGAGCAGTTCTTC
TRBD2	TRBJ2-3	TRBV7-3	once	CASSPRAGADTQYF	TGTGCCAGCAGCCCTCGAGCGGGGGCAGATACGCAGTATTTT
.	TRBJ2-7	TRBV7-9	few	CASSLGQLYEQYF	TGTGCCAGCAGCTTAGGACAGCTCTACGAGCAGTACTTC
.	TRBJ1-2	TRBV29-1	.	CSVDQGTMGGYTF	TGCAGCGTTGATCAGGGCACTATGGGTGGCTACACCTTC
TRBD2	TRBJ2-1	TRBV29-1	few	CSVDRLAGDYEQFF	TGCAGCGTTGACAGGCTAGCGGGAGATTATGAGCAGTTCTTC
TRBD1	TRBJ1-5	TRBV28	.	CAAEGQGTQPQHF	TGTGCCGCCGAGGGACAGGGTACTCAGCCCCAGCATTTT
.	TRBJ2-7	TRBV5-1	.	CASSGTVGSYEQYF	TGCGCCAGTTCGGGGACGGTGGGCTCCTACGAGCAGTACTTC
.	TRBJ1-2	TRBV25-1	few	CASGPGVGGYTF	TGTGCCAGCGGGCCAGGGGTGGGCGGCTACACCTTC
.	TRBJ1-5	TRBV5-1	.	CASSLALDQPQHF	TGCGCCAGCAGCTTGGCGTTGGACCAGCCCCAGCATTTT
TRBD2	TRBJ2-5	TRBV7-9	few	CASRTGTSGRQETQYF	TGTGCCAGCAGAACCGGGACTAGCGGCCGACAAGAGACCCAGTACTTC
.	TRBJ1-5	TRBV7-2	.	CASSLEVPRAQHF	TGTGCCAGCAGCCTTGAAGTTCCGCGGGCCCAGCATTTT
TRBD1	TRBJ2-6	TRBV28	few	CASDRASGANVLTF	TGTGCCAGTGACAGGGCCTCTGGGGCCAACGTCCTGACTTTC
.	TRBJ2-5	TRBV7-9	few	CASSGETQYF	TGTGCCAGCAGTGGAGAGACCCAGTACTTC
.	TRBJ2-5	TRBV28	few	CASSLQSGYQETQYF	TGTGCCAGCAGTTTACAATCAGGGTACCAAGAGACCCAGTACTTC
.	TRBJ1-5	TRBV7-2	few	CASSPGPRGVQPQHF	TGTGCCAGCAGCCCCGGGCCGAGAGGGGTTCAGCCCCAGCATTTT
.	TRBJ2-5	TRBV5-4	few	CASSLGGQETQYF	TGTGCCAGCAGCTTGGGGGGACAAGAGACCCAGTACTTC
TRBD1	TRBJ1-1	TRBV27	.	CASSFGTGKANTEAFF	TGTGCCAGCAGTTTTGGGACAGGGAAAGCGAACACTGAAGCTTTCTTT
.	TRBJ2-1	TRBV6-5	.	CASSEAEALGQFF	TGTGCCAGCAGTGAGGCGGAGGCGTTGGGGCAGTTCTTC
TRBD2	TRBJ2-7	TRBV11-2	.	CASSLDRTSGYPYEQYF	TGTGCCAGCAGCTTAGACCGGACTAGCGGATATCCCTACGAGCAGTACTTC
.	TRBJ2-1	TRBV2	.	CASSEIRNSGNEQFF	TGTGCCAGCAGTGAAATCCGGAATAGCGGTAATGAGCAGTTCTTC
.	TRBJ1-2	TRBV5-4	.	CASRISSTGHYGYTF	TGTGCCAGCAGAATATCCTCGACGGGACACTATGGCTACACCTTC
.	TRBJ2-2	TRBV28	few	CASSSAGGQFTGELFF	TGTGCCAGCAGTTCGGCCGGGGGACAGTTCACCGGGGAGCTGTTTTTT
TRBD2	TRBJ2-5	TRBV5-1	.	CASTSGSAIETQYF	TGCGCCAGCACTAGCGGGAGTGCGATAGAGACCCAGTACTTC
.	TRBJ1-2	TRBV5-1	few	CASSLAGGSGYTF	TGCGCCAGCAGCTTGGCTGGGGGCAGCGGCTACACCTTC
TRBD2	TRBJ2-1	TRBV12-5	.	CASGLGLAGANEQFF	TGTGCTAGTGGTTTGGGACTAGCGGGAGCCAATGAGCAGTTCTTC
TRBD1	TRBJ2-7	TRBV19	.	CRGQGGHEQYF	TGCCGGGGACAGGGAGGCCACGAGCAGTACTTC